One and the same sample provided the 21 T cell receptor beta chains below, sequenced in a study of cytomegalovirus exposure and HLA in healthy donors. The PCR had 60 Vbeta and 13 Jbeta primers. The protocol was immunoSEQ multiplex PCR, while the TCRdb copy is restricted to in-frame clones and leaves out a portion. The table includes some 200,000 clones, approximately 12% detected once. The sample taken for sequencing was PBMCs. These receptors were obtained from a man aged 45 to 65 in good health and CMV-seropositive.

A few counts support this clone. The rearrangement joins TRBV6-6 to TRBJ2-2; D remains unclear. Germline V gives CDR1 MNHNY, CDR2 SVGAGI (reference sequence). V gave up 2 bases and J gave up 4 bases, with 5 bases separating them. The CDR3 is made up of 13 amino acids. The CDR3 nucleotides read TGTGCCAGCAGTTACCCGTCCACCGGGGAGCTGTTTTTT. It is translated as CASSYPSTGELFF.

The V gene is TRBV7-2, the J gene TRBJ1-5; TRBD1 might be the D (5 bases). The V gene lost 1 base and the J gene lost 0 bases, with 7 bases spanning the gap. From germline, CDR1 is SGHTA and CDR2 FQGNSA. The CDR3 loop spans 15 amino acids. Written as DNA, the CDR3 is TGTGCCAGCAGCTTAGGGGGCAATAGCAATCAGCCCCAGCATTTT. Translated: CASSLGGNSNQPQHF.

A note on this clone: Relative to the germline gene, one junction end is altered; a read error may explain this. This rearrangement joins TRBV7-7 to TRBJ2-3; D possibly corresponds to TRBD1 (5 bases). The CDR3 length is 13 residues. Germline CDR1 is SSHAT and CDR2 is FNYEAQ (reference sequence). The CDR3 is CASSDRPTDTQYF. The DNA of the CDR3 is TGTGCTAGCAGCGACAGACCCACAGATACGCAGTATTTT.

The gene calls are TRBV6-1 and TRBJ2-3, with TRBD2 matching over 10 bases. Per the germline V gene, CDR1 is MNHNS and CDR2 is SASEGT. The V gene end was trimmed by 3 bases and the J gene end by 2 bases; junction bases not matched to a gene: 5. The CDR3 has 16 amino acids. The CDR3 region is CASSDLAGAPTDTQYF. CDR3 bases: TGTGCCAGCAGTGACCTAGCGGGGGCCCCCACAGATACGCAGTATTTT.

The chain has TRBV6-6 and TRBJ2-3; D may be TRBD2 (5 bases). The germline V gene has CDR1 MNHNY and CDR2 SVGAGI (reference sequence). Trimming cost V 6 bases and J 7 bases, with 14 bases left between them. The CDR3 contains 13 residues. This CDR3 reads CASSLRGLHTQYF. CDR3 coding DNA: TGTGCCAGCAGCCTCCGAGGGCTCCATACGCAGTATTTT.

A note on this clone: An end of the junction does not agree with germline; a read error may underlie this. The rearrangement uses TRBV5-1 and TRBJ2-5, with D maybe TRBD1 (8 bases). The V gene's germline CDR1 is SGHRS and CDR2 YFSETQ. This CDR3 spans 17 amino acids. CDR3 sequence reads: CASGLGGTGLYQETQYF. CDR3 DNA: TGCGCCAGCGGCTTGGGGGGGACAGGCTTGTACCAAGAGACCCAGTACTTC.

V usage is TRBV5-1 and J usage is TRBJ1-1; D may be TRBD1 (6 bases). This CDR3 contains 15 residues. Germline V gives CDR1 SGHRS, CDR2 YFSETQ. Trimming removed 3 bases at V and 1 base at J, with 13 bases between. The CDR3 loop reads CASSWGGHPNTEAFF. In nucleotides, the CDR3 is TGCGCCAGCAGCTGGGGGGGACACCCGAACACTGAAGCTTTCTTT.

The chain couples TRBV29-1 to TRBJ1-4; D not resolved. Trimming shortened V by 4 bases and J by 10 bases, and 16 bases separated the two germline ends. The germline gives CDR1 SQVTM, CDR2 ANQGSEA. The CDR3 runs 13 residues. The CDR3 loop is CSVAYQGSGKLFF. The CDR3 DNA reads TGCAGCGTTGCATATCAAGGGAGCGGAAAACTGTTTTTT.

This clone was detected only a few times. V is TRBV27 and J is TRBJ1-1, with 10 bases matching TRBD1. The junction had 7 bases not matched to a gene; V was cut back by 4 bases and J by 8 bases. The CDR3 covers 14 residues. The germline V gene encodes CDR1 MNHEY and CDR2 SMNVEV (reference sequence). The CDR3 spells CASSSTGGIREAFF. CDR3 in DNA: TGTGCCAGCAGTTCGACAGGGGGCATAAGGGAAGCTTTCTTT.

The chain recombines TRBV7-8 with TRBJ1-5, with 8 bases that match TRBD1. Trimming cost V 5 bases and J 6 bases; bases outside gene matches: 15. This CDR3 is 17 amino acids long. Germline CDR1 and CDR2: SGHVS and FQNEAQ. Written as DNA, the CDR3 is TGTGCCAGCAGCGCCGAAGCTACCAGGGGGCGGCTTCAGCCCCAGCATTTT. Translating gives CASSAEATRGRLQPQHF.

V is TRBV27 and J is TRBJ1-6; TRBD1 matches 9 bases. From germline, CDR1 is MNHEY and CDR2 SMNVEV (reference sequence). V dropped 3 bases and J dropped 7; count of bases not matched to a gene: 4. This CDR3 contains 15 residues. The CDR3 region has the DNA TGTGCCAGCAGTTTCCTGACAGGGGGGAATTCACCCCTCCACTTT. Translating gives CASSFLTGGNSPLHF.

This clone was seen a few times. This chain uses TRBV19 with TRBJ2-6; D is unclear. The CDR3 consists of 17 residues. The germline V and J ends were trimmed by 5 bases and 1 base, with 15 bases remaining between them. Germline V gene sequence: CDR1 LNHDA, CDR2 SQIVND (reference sequence). DNA of the CDR3: TGTGCCAGTAGTCCCTTCACCGGGTCTTCTGGGGCCAACGTCCTGACTTTC. This gives the protein CASSPFTGSSGANVLTF. The complete variable domain, with remaining parts taken from reference TRBV19 and TRBJ2-6, reads DGGITQSPKYLFRKEGQNVTLSCEQNLNHDAMYWYRQDPGQGLRLIYYSQIVNDFQKGDIAEGYSVSREKKESFPLTVTSAQKNPTAFYLCASSPFTGSSGANVLTFGAGSRLTVL.

This clone was recorded many times. The chain is built from TRBV14 and TRBJ2-7; D perhaps matches TRBD1 (6 bases). CDR1 and CDR2 (germline): SGHDN, FVKESK. Trimming removed 3 bases at V and 2 bases at J, with 11 bases between. CDR3 length equals 14 residues. The CDR3 sequence is CASSHSGQTYEQYF. The CDR3 bases are TGTGCCAGCAGCCACTCTGGACAGACCTACGAGCAGTACTTC.

This clone was seen more than once but under ten times. The chain carries TRBV6-1 and TRBJ1-5; 7 nucleotides align to TRBD1. CDR1 is MNHNS and CDR2 is SASEGT in the germline V gene. The V and J ends lost 4 bases and 7 bases, in that order; junction bases with no gene match: 4. CDR3 length equals 13 residues. CDR3 residues: CASSGTGDQPQHF. CDR3 in DNA: TGTGCCAGCAGTGGAACAGGGGACCAGCCCCAGCATTTT.

This sequence joins TRBV28 and TRBJ2-5, with 9 bases fitting TRBD1. Germline CDR1 MDHEN, CDR2 SYDVKM. With V trimmed by 3 bases and J by 5 bases, 7 bases remained unmatched. The CDR3 runs to 15 residues. CDR3 region: CASSFIQGAGETQYF. The DNA for the CDR3 is TGTGCCAGCAGTTTCATACAGGGGGCAGGGGAGACCCAGTACTTC.

This clone was seen a few times. The chain joins TRBV5-4 to TRBJ2-1, with 9 bases aligning to TRBD2. The CDR3 sequence is 16 residues long. Germline V CDR1 and CDR2: SGHNT, YYREEE (reference sequence). With 3 bases clipped from V and 8 bases from J, the junction kept 12 bases outside the gene matches. CDR3 protein: CASSSQGRGGADEQFF. In DNA, the CDR3 is TGTGCCAGCAGCTCTCAGGGGCGGGGGGGTGCGGATGAGCAGTTCTTC.

This clone came up a few times. The CDR3 region is CASSWTSGGGTGELFF. The CDR3 DNA is TGTGCCAGCAGCTGGACTAGCGGGGGCGGCACCGGGGAGCTGTTTTTT. The J gene is TRBJ2-2, the V gene TRBV7-2; 13 bases match TRBD2. The germline gives CDR1 SGHTA, CDR2 FQGNSA. With 4 bases clipped from V and 4 bases from J, the junction kept 3 bases outside the gene matches. The CDR3 extends over 16 amino acids.

This clone was recorded a few times. The chain recombines TRBV7-9 with TRBJ1-2; D gene ambiguous. The CDR3 contains 12 residues. Germline-derived CDR1 and CDR2 are SEHNR and FQNEAQ (reference sequence). V gave up 1 base and J gave up 10 bases, with 10 bases separating them. The CDR3 nucleotides are TGTGCCAGCAGCTTAGACTGGGCAGACTACACCTTC. It encodes CASSLDWADYTF.

This chain links TRBV4-1 with TRBJ1-1, with 8 bases fitting TRBD1. V was clipped by 1 base and J by 4 bases; unmatched bases: 11. This CDR3 comprises 17 residues. Germline V gene data show CDR1 as MGHRA and CDR2 as YSYEKL. The CDR3 sequence: CASSQAIYRGKVTEAFF. CDR3 bases: TGCGCCAGCAGCCAAGCAATCTACAGGGGGAAGGTCACTGAAGCTTTCTTT.

This clone was observed a handful of times. The rearrangement uses TRBV28 and TRBJ1-5, with D possibly being TRBD1 (5 bases). Trimming took 5 bases from V and 0 from J, leaving 14 bases between them. Germline V gene data show CDR1 as MDHEN and CDR2 as SYDVKM. The CDR3 runs 16 residues. The CDR3, as DNA: TGTGCCAGCAGTCCGGGGACTGATGGTAGCAATCAGCCCCAGCATTTT. Translating gives CASSPGTDGSNQPQHF.

The gene calls are TRBV6-5 and TRBJ2-2, with D tentatively TRBD2 (7 bases). The CDR3 loop spans 16 amino acids. V lost 0 bases and J lost 3, with 11 bases in between. CDR1 is MNHEY, CDR2 SVGAGI, per germline. The CDR3 DNA is TGTGCCAGCAGTTACTCGTGGGGGGGCCACACCGGGGAGCTGTTTTTT. Translation gives CASSYSWGGHTGELFF.